This paragraph covers one T cell receptor beta chain sequence. The antigen is unknown. Assay used: immunoSEQ multiplex PCR; TCRdb lists only in-frame clones, some missing. Of 99,000 or so clones in the sample, over 80% were seen once. The data were taken from a study of T cell responses to AZD1222 COVID-19 vaccine. The overall study: Second-dose intervals near 4 or 12 weeks were combined.

Germline lookup yields CDR1 SGHAT and CDR2 FQDESV (reference sequence). This CDR3 contains 16 residues. V shed 1 base, J shed 5 bases, and the junction held 7 bases outside the gene matches. Overall study findings and caveats: Two AZD1222 administrations were followed by greater Spike-specific TCR breadth and depth.

The sample consisted of peripheral blood, taken on day 0 of AZD1222 vaccination. V usage is TRBV11-1 and J usage is TRBJ2-5; TRBD1 aligns across 10 bases. The sequence derives from an adult in good health. The CDR3: CASSLGSGTGEETQYF. In nucleotides, the CDR3 is TGTGCCAGCAGCTTAGGATCCGGGACAGGGGAGGAGACCCAGTACTTC.